Listed below are T cell receptor beta chains from one sample, sequenced in a study of T cells in localized non-small cell lung cancer. Generated by immunoSEQ multiplex PCR, the TCRdb table keeps only in-frame clones and is missing some. The sample holds 3,400 or so clones, around 19% seen once. Source: lung tumor tissue, taken before any cancer treatment. The receptors stem from a woman aged 40 to 75 with stage III squamous cell lung carcinoma. Each CDR3 is given with its conserved first and last residue. The order of the fields is V gene, J gene, D gene, clone size, CDR3 protein, CDR3 DNA. D genes are given only for firm matches. Size is stated for part of the rows, as once, few or many counts, or as a class when the clone is expanded.

>TRBV29-1|TRBJ2-4|TRBD2|.
CSVAAGENIQYF
TGCAGCGTTGCAGCGGGGGAAAACATTCAGTACTTC
>TRBV14|TRBJ2-2|.|.
CASSQDLGIGELFF
TGTGCCAGCAGCCAAGATTTAGGGATCGGGGAGCTGTTTTTT
>TRBV28|TRBJ2-2|.|few
CASSLRTGELFF
TGTGCCAGCAGTTTAAGGACCGGGGAGCTGTTTTTT
>TRBV7-2|TRBJ2-1|.|.
CASAAGPPNEQFF
TGTGCCAGCGCGGCGGGACCCCCCAATGAGCAGTTCTTC
>TRBV28|TRBJ2-3|.|.
CASSLGGGPTDTQYF
TGTGCCAGCAGTTTAGGTGGGGGCCCCACAGATACGCAGTATTTT
>TRBV11-3|TRBJ1-2|.|.
CASSPSGRLYGYTF
TGTGCCAGCAGCCCAAGCGGCAGACTGTATGGCTACACCTTC
>TRBV11-3|TRBJ2-5|TRBD2|many
CASSLSRLGLTSGLSETQYF
TGTGCCAGCAGCTTAAGCAGACTGGGTTTGACTAGCGGGCTATCAGAGACCCAGTACTTC
>TRBV6-8|TRBJ2-3|TRBD1|few
CASTNSGGPGDTQYF
TGTGCCAGCACCAACTCAGGGGGCCCGGGCGATACGCAGTATTTT
>TRBV9|TRBJ2-5|TRBD2|.
CASRLAGGYETQYF
TGTGCCAGCAGACTAGCGGGAGGGTATGAGACCCAGTACTTC
>TRBV6-8|TRBJ2-2|.|.
CAISDWTENTGELFF
TGTGCCATCAGTGACTGGACAGAGAACACCGGGGAGCTGTTTTTT
>TRBV18|TRBJ1-2|TRBD1|.
CASSPSLQGDDYTF
TGTGCCAGCTCACCAAGCCTTCAGGGGGATGACTACACCTTC
>TRBV25-1|TRBJ2-3|TRBD1|.
CASSYRTGADTQYF
TGTGCCAGCAGTTACAGGACAGGGGCTGATACGCAGTATTTT
>TRBV9|TRBJ2-5|.|medium-sized
CASSVTLDRMGQETQYF
TGTGCCAGCAGCGTGACTCTCGACAGGATGGGGCAAGAGACCCAGTACTTC
>TRBV9|TRBJ2-7|TRBD2|.
CASSVRLAGVYEQYF
TGTGCCAGCAGCGTTCGACTAGCGGGAGTTTACGAGCAGTACTTC
>TRBV19|TRBJ1-1|.|.
CASSIEGGEAFF
TGTGCCAGTAGTATAGAGGGGGGAGAAGCTTTCTTT
>TRBV6-8|TRBJ1-4|.|few
CASSPATNEKLFF
TGTGCCAGCTCCCCTGCAACTAATGAAAAACTGTTTTTT
>TRBV29-1|TRBJ1-2|TRBD1|.
CSVTGDVGYGYTF
TGCAGCGTTACAGGGGATGTGGGCTATGGCTACACCTTC
>TRBV28|TRBJ2-7|.|.
CASSWDGPYEQYF
TGTGCCAGCAGCTGGGACGGACCCTACGAGCAGTACTTC
>TRBV15|TRBJ2-5|.|.
CATSRKDRLQETQYF
TGTGCCACCAGCAGAAAGGACAGACTCCAAGAGACCCAGTACTTC
>TRBV29-1|TRBJ1-1|.|.
CSATESNTEAFF
TGCAGCGCAACCGAGTCGAACACTGAAGCTTTCTTT
>TRBV11-3|TRBJ2-2|.|medium-sized
CASNSPERGGELFF
TGTGCCAGCAACTCCCCTGAACGGGGCGGGGAGCTGTTTTTT
>TRBV6-8|TRBJ1-5|TRBD1|medium-sized
CASSPTGGNQPQHF
TGTGCCAGCAGCCCCACAGGGGGCAATCAGCCCCAGCATTTT
>TRBV6-8|TRBJ1-2|TRBD1|medium-sized
CASSRIQGANYGYTF
TGTGCCAGCAGTCGCATACAGGGGGCTAACTATGGCTACACCTTC
>TRBV6-1|TRBJ2-1|TRBD2|.
CASSEVGGAQTYNEQFF
TGTGCCAGCAGTGAAGTGGGAGGGGCCCAAACCTACAATGAGCAGTTCTTC
>TRBV19|TRBJ2-5|TRBD1|.
CASSTDRGTETQYF
TGTGCCAGTAGTACCGACAGGGGGACGGAGACCCAGTACTTC
>TRBV18|TRBJ2-1|TRBD1|.
CASSQRYPGQRYNEQFF
TGTGCCAGCTCCCAACGGTATCCGGGACAGCGGTACAATGAGCAGTTCTTC
>TRBV19|TRBJ2-1|TRBD2|.
CASSVDRLAGGEQFF
TGTGCCAGTAGTGTTGACCGCCTAGCGGGAGGTGAGCAGTTCTTC
>TRBV6-8|TRBJ1-1|.|few
CASSLVRDTEAFF
TGTGCCAGCAGTCTGGTAAGGGACACTGAAGCTTTCTTT
>TRBV30|TRBJ1-1|.|few
CAWSPRQDTEAFF
TGTGCCTGGAGTCCTAGGCAGGACACTGAAGCTTTCTTT
>TRBV6-8|TRBJ2-6|.|few
CASSYSGTGANVLTF
TGTGCCAGCAGCTACTCGGGGACTGGGGCCAACGTCCTGACTTTC
>TRBV11-3|TRBJ2-3|TRBD2|large
CASSWGLVEGTDTQYF
TGTGCCAGCAGCTGGGGACTAGTCGAGGGCACAGATACGCAGTATTTT
>TRBV19|TRBJ1-2|TRBD1|.
CASSTGTGNYGYTF
TGTGCCAGTAGTACAGGGACAGGGAACTATGGCTACACCTTC
>TRBV19|TRBJ2-1|.|.
CASSIEHSSSSYNEQFF
TGTGCCAGTAGTATAGAGCACTCCTCCTCCTCCTACAATGAGCAGTTCTTC
>TRBV4-1|TRBJ1-4|.|few
CASSHSERANEKLFF
TGCGCCAGCAGCCACTCCGAGCGCGCGAATGAAAAACTGTTTTTT
>TRBV11-3|TRBJ2-1|.|medium-sized
CASSLAPTVFYEQFF
TGTGCCAGCAGCTTGGCCCCAACAGTATTCTATGAGCAGTTCTTC
>TRBV5-1|TRBJ2-2|TRBD2|.
CASSLSASGITGELFF
TGCGCCAGCAGCTTGTCAGCTAGCGGGATCACCGGGGAGCTGTTTTTT
>TRBV19|TRBJ1-5|.|once
CASSRQGGGATQPQHF
TGTGCCAGTAGCCGTCAAGGCGGGGGTGCCACCCAGCCCCAGCATTTT
>TRBV11-3|TRBJ2-1|TRBD2|.
CASSPAGLARGGTYNEQFF
TGTGCCAGCAGCCCAGCGGGACTAGCGCGAGGGGGGACCTACAATGAGCAGTTCTTC
>TRBV6-8|TRBJ1-5|.|.
CASGDSGAIDQPQHF
TGTGCCAGCGGGGACTCAGGGGCTATCGATCAGCCCCAGCATTTT
>TRBV29-1|TRBJ1-2|.|.
CSVEDLSRTYGYTF
TGCAGCGTTGAAGATCTAAGCAGAACCTATGGCTACACCTTC
>TRBV19|TRBJ1-2|.|.
CASSILSPVLGYTF
TGTGCCAGTAGTATTCTGAGTCCGGTTCTGGGCTACACCTTC
>TRBV9|TRBJ1-5|.|medium-sized
CASSEYSGESQPQHF
TGTGCCAGCAGCGAGTACTCAGGGGAAAGCCAGCCCCAGCATTTT
>TRBV4-1|TRBJ1-3|.|.
CASSQDWGVGGSGNTIYF
TGCGCCAGCAGCCAAGATTGGGGTGTGGGGGGCTCTGGAAACACCATATATTTT
>TRBV19|TRBJ2-5|TRBD1|.
CASSRDRGRGQETQYF
TGTGCCAGTAGTAGGGACAGGGGGAGAGGTCAAGAGACCCAGTACTTC
>TRBV6-8|TRBJ2-1|TRBD2|.
CASSPGFGGTGGPGSEQFF
TGTGCCAGCAGTCCAGGATTTGGAGGAACGGGAGGGCCGGGAAGTGAGCAGTTCTTC
>TRBV9|TRBJ2-1|.|.
CASSVVDLTISHEQFF
TGTGCCAGCAGCGTAGTCGACCTTACTATATCCCATGAGCAGTTCTTC
>TRBV6-8|TRBJ1-5|.|.
CASSHLLGSNQPQHF
TGTGCCAGCAGTCATCTTCTTGGTAGCAATCAGCCCCAGCATTTT
>TRBV11-3|TRBJ2-1|TRBD2|.
CASSPPRLAGQNEQFF
TGTGCCAGCAGCCCCCCTCGACTAGCGGGACAAAATGAGCAGTTCTTC
>TRBV11-3|TRBJ1-5|.|medium-sized
CASSSSTGRGSNQPQHF
TGTGCCAGCAGCTCCTCAACAGGGCGAGGTAGCAATCAGCCCCAGCATTTT
>TRBV6-8|TRBJ2-3|.|few
CASSYTGWADTQYF
TGTGCCAGCAGTTATACAGGGTGGGCAGATACGCAGTATTTT
>TRBV9|TRBJ2-2|.|.
CASTSGGGTGELFF
TGTGCCAGCACCTCTGGAGGGGGAACCGGGGAGCTGTTTTTT
>TRBV19|TRBJ2-2|TRBD1|.
CASSSGTGTGELFF
TGTGCCAGTAGTTCCGGGACAGGGACAGGGGAGCTGTTTTTT